The clone carrying this TCR beta chain showed up many times. What it recognizes is unknown. These data come from a study of T cell repertoires in cytomegalovirus infection. Study overall: HLA-B-restricted CMV epitopes that are well studied were used alongside recently identified HLA-C-restricted ones. Public TCR beta signature analysis indicated the presence of both CMV infection and matching HLA type.

General study results and limits: Identification of carriers of CMV plus the relevant HLA was achieved through cumulative public TCR beta family frequency.

In TCRdb, the reads were re-called with MiXCR into one record per CDR3 protein. The sample holds approximately 500,000 distinct CDR3 sequences; 30% to 40% are singletons and the top ten take roughly a sixth. Germline V CDR1 and CDR2: SGHVS, FQNEAQ. This CDR3 has 18 amino acids. V lost 5 bases, J lost 4 bases, and 17 bases stayed unmatched. This chain connects TRBV7-8 to TRBJ1-1; 9 nucleotides agree with TRBD1. The receptor comes from a human donor in good health (CMV status not recorded). Some clones in this sample may be carry-over from other donors' samples. The sequenced sample was cultured PBMCs, obtained from culture after CMV antigen stimulation. The CDR3 DNA follows: TGTGCCAGCAGCCGGGGTGGGACAGGGATGGCAGGGGCCACTGAAGCTTTCTTT. Encoded protein: CASSRGGTGMAGATEAFF.